Only a few counts were recorded for the clone carrying this T cell receptor beta chain. Its specificity is unknown. This entry comes from a study of cytomegalovirus exposure and HLA in healthy donors. Study outcomes and limitations: The dataset shows that most TCR sequences were rare, while some public TCRs occurred in many donors. Using the classifier, cytomegalovirus status was reportedly diagnosed with high specificity and sensitivity.

The junction had 13 bases not matched to a gene; V was cut back by 1 base and J by 5 bases. Germline CDR1 reads MNHEY; CDR2 reads SMNVEV (reference sequence). The CDR3 contains 19 residues. The PCR was carried out with 60 Vbeta primers and 13 Jbeta primers. Generated by immunoSEQ multiplex PCR, the TCRdb table keeps only in-frame clones and is missing some. This table holds about 140,000 clones, almost 85% found once. Sequencing was performed on PBMCs. The TCR was taken from a woman aged 40 to 50 in good health and CMV-seronegative. V is TRBV27 and J is TRBJ2-3; 12 positions agree with TRBD1. CDR3 bases: TGTGCCAGCAGTTTATGGGGGACAGGGGGCGCTACTCGAGGAGATACGCAGTATTTT. It translates to CASSLWGTGGATRGDTQYF.